This T cell receptor (beta chain) was found in a study of beta chain features in type 1 diabetes. Every bit of the isolated RNA underwent reverse transcription, so sequencing read expressed TCRB transcripts. Clones were sequenced by immunoSEQ multiplex PCR, and TCRdb holds only the in-frame ones, with some missing. Among around 500,000 clones, approximately 10% were seen once, and the ten largest hold about 0.045%. There are 16 residues in the CDR3. This sequence was found in a woman younger than 30 in good health. The V gene is TRBV21-1, the J gene TRBJ2-3; the D call TRBD2 from the table was never checked on the DNA. TRBV21-1 is a pseudogene segment. Sequencing was done on a sample of naive CD4+ T cells from blood. The CDR3 nucleotides are TGTGCCAGCAGCAACTGCGGGGGGGCATTCACAGATACGCAGTATTTT. Protein sequence: CASSNCGGAFTDTQYF.